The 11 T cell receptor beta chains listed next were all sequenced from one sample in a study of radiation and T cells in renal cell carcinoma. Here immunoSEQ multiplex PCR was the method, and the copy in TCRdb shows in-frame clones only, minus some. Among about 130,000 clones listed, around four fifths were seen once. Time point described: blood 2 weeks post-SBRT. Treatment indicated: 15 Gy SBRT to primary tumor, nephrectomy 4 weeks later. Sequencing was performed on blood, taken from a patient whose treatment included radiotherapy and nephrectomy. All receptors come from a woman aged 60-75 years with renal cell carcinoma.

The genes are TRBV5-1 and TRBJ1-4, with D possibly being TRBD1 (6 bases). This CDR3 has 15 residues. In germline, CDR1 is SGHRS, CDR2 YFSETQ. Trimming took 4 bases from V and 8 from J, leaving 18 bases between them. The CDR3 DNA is TGCGCCAGCAGCCCGGCACAGGGCCTAGGGGAAAAACTGTTTTTT. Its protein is CASSPAQGLGEKLFF.

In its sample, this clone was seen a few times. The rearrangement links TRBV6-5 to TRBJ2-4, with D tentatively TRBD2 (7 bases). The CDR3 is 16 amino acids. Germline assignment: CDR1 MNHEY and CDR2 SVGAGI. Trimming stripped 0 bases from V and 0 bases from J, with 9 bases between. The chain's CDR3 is CASSYSGGLAKNIQYF. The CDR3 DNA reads TGTGCCAGCAGTTACTCCGGGGGGCTAGCCAAAAACATTCAGTACTTC.

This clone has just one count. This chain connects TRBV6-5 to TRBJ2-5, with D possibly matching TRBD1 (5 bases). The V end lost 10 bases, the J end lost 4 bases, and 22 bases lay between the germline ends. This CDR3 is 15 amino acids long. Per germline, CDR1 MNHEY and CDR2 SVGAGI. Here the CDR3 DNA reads TGTGCCACCGGTACCCCCTCGACAGAACCAGAGACCCAGTACTTC. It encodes CATGTPSTEPETQYF.

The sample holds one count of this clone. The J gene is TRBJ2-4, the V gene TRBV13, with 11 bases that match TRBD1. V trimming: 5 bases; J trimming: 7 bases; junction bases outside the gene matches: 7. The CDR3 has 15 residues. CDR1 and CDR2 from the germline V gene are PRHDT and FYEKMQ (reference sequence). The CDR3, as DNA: TGTGCCAGCAGCCTACAGGGGGACAGGGGGAACATTCAGTACTTC. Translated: CASSLQGDRGNIQYF.

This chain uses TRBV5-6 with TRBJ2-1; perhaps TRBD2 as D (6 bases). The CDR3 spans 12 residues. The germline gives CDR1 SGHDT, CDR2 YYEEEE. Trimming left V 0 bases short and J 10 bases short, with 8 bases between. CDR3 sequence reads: CASSLAAGEQFF. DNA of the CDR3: TGTGCCAGCAGCTTGGCGGCGGGAGAGCAGTTCTTC.

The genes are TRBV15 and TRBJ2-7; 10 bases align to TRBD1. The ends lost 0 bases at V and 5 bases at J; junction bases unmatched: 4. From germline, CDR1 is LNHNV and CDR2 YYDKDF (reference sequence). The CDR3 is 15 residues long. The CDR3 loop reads CATSRETGGNDEQYF. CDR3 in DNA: TGTGCCACCAGCAGAGAGACAGGGGGCAACGACGAGCAGTACTTC.

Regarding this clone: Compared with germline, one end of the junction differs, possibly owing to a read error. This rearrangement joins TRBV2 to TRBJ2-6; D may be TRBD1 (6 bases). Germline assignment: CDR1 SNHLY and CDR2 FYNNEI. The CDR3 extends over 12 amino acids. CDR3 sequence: CASSVRTASSIF. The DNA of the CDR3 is TGTGCCAGCAGTGTTAGGACAGCGAGTTCCATTTTC. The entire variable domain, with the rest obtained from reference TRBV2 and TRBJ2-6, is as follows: EPEVTQTPSHQVTQMGQEVILRCVPISNHLYFYWYRQILGQKVEFLVSFYNNEISEKSEIFDDQFSVERPDGSNFTLKIRSTKLEDSAMYFCASSVRTASSIFGAGSRLTVL.

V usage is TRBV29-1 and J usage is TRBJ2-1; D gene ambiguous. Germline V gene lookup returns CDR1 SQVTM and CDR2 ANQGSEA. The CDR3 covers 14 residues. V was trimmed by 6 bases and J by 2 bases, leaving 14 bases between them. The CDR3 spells CSVARGGPYNEQFF. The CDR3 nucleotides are TGCAGCGTGGCACGCGGTGGCCCCTACAATGAGCAGTTCTTC.

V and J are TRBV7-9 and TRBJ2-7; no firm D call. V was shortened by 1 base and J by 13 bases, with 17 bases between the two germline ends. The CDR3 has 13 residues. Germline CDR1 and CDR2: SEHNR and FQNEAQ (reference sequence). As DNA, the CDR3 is TGTGCCAGCAGCTTAGAACCCGCTACGAAGCTCTACTTC. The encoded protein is CASSLEPATKLYF.

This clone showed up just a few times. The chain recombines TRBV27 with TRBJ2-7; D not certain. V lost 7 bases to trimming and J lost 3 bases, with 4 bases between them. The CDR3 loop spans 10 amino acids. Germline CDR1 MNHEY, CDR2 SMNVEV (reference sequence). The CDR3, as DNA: TGTGCCAGCACCAACTACGAGCAGTACTTC. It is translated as CASTNYEQYF.

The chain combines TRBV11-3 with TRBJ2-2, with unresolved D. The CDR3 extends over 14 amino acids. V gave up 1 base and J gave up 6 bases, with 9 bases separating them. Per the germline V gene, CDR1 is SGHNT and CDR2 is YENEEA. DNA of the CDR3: TGTGCCAGCAGCTTAGTCGCGGCAGCCGGGGAGCTGTTTTTT. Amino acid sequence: CASSLVAAAGELFF.